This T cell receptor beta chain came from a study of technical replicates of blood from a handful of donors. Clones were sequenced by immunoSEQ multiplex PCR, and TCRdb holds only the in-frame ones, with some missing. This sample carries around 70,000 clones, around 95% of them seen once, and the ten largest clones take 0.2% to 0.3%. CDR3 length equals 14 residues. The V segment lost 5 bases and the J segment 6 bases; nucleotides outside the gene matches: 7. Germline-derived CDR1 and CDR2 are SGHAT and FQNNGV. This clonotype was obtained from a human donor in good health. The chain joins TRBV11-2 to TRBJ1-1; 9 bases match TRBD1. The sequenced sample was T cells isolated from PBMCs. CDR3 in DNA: TGTGCCAGCAGCCCACAGGGGGCAGGTGCTGAAGCTTTCTTT. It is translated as CASSPQGAGAEAFF.